Presented here are 10 T cell receptor beta chains from one specimen sequenced in a study of T cell repertoires in cytomegalovirus infection. Each CDR3 protein is one row after TCRdb ran MiXCR on the reads. Among about 47,000 distinct CDR3 sequences, nearly 20% were seen once, and the ten largest hold about 55%. Their antigens remain unidentified. The specimen comprised CD8+ T cells from cultured PBMCs, sampled from culture after CMV antigen stimulation. The receptor set was obtained from a human donor in good health (CMV status not recorded). Some clones in this sample may be carry-over from other donors' samples.

The chain joins TRBV30 to TRBJ1-1; 8 bases line up with TRBD1. V shed 5 bases and J 4 bases; nucleotides not matched to a gene: 6. CDR1 and CDR2 (germline): GTSNPN, SVGIG (reference sequence). The CDR3 spans 13 residues. CDR3 amino acids: CAWETGESTEAFF. The CDR3 DNA follows: TGTGCCTGGGAGACAGGGGAGTCCACTGAAGCTTTCTTT.

This clonotype was seen once. This may stem from a read error, because a much larger clone lies one nucleotide away. V gene TRBV5-6 combines with J gene TRBJ2-7, with D possibly matching TRBD2 (6 bases). This CDR3 has 13 amino acids. The germline CDR1 and CDR2 sequences are SGHDT and YYEEEE. DNA for the CDR3: TGTGCCAGCAGGAGGGACTTTGTCTACGAGCAGTCCTTC. Its protein product is CASRRDFVYEQSF.

V and J are TRBV6-5 and TRBJ1-2; 8 bases are shared with TRBD1. Germline loops: CDR1 MNHEY, CDR2 SVGAGI. The CDR3 covers 13 residues. Trimming took 6 bases from V and 6 from J; bases not matched to a gene: 6. CDR3 DNA: TGTGCCAGCAGCCCCGACAGGGGAAATGGCTACACCTTC. This sequence encodes CASSPDRGNGYTF.

This clonotype was picked up a small number of times. The V and J genes are TRBV12-3 or TRBV12-4 and TRBJ2-5, with D unresolved. This CDR3 contains 12 residues. Trimming cost V 6 bases and J 5 bases, with 10 bases left between them. The CDR3 loop is CASSSPKETQYF. The DNA of the CDR3 is TGTGCCAGCAGCTCCCCTAAGGAGACCCAGTACTTC.

This chain links TRBV20-1 with TRBJ1-2, with a tentative D call TRBD1 (6 bases). Germline lookup yields CDR1 DFQATT and CDR2 SNEGSKA (reference sequence). This CDR3 has 18 residues. V was trimmed by 5 bases and J by 4 bases, leaving 29 bases between them. The CDR3 region has the DNA TGCAGTGCTCCGAACAGGGAGCTCCAACCTCACCCCCTCTATGGCTACACCTTC. Protein sequence: CSAPNRELQPHPLYGYTF.

This clonotype was observed many times. The rearrangement joins TRBV7-3 to TRBJ2-1; weak D call: TRBD2 (5 bases). Germline V gene data show CDR1 as SGHTA and CDR2 as FQGTGA. This CDR3 region has 13 residues. With 5 bases removed from V and 10 bases from J, the gap between germline ends came to 15 bases. CDR3 protein: CASSLDSSWEQFF. The DNA for the CDR3 is TGTGCCAGCAGCCTGGACTCCTCGTGGGAGCAGTTCTTC.

This clonotype was picked up many times. This rearrangement joins TRBV6-6 to TRBJ1-5; D unresolved. Germline CDR1 and CDR2: MNHNY and SVGAGI (reference sequence). The CDR3 is 15 residues long. The V end was cut by 0 bases, the J end by 4 bases, with 10 bases between. CDR3 region: CASSYSTADNQPQHF. DNA of the CDR3: TGTGCCAGCAGTTACTCGACCGCCGATAATCAGCCCCAGCATTTT.

This clonotype showed up just a few times. The rearrangement links TRBV28 to TRBJ2-3; 8 positions agree with TRBD2. The J segment lost 2 bases and the V segment lost 6 bases, leaving 7 bases of the junction unmatched. Germline values: CDR1 MDHEN, CDR2 SYDVKM. The CDR3 is 15 residues long. This CDR3 is CASRRGAGYTDTQYF. DNA of the CDR3: TGTGCCAGCAGGCGGGGGGCCGGCTACACAGATACGCAGTATTTT.

In this sample, this clonotype turned up many times. This chain joins TRBV3-1 and TRBJ1-6, with 8 bases matching TRBD1. V was clipped by 4 bases and J by 7 bases; unmatched bases: 6. This CDR3 is 15 amino acids long. Germline V CDR1 and CDR2: LGHDT, YNNKEL (reference sequence). CDR3 nucleotide sequence: TGTGCCAGCAGCCCCGGACAGGGCGGAAATTCACCCCTCCACTTT. It translates to CASSPGQGGNSPLHF.

This clonotype was detected many times. This chain links TRBV6-2 or TRBV6-3 with TRBJ2-5; D is uncertain. From germline, CDR1 is MNHEY and CDR2 SVGEGT. With 5 bases removed from V and 4 bases from J, the gap between germline ends came to 5 bases. CDR3 length: 11 amino acids. The chain's CDR3 is CASSRLETQYF. DNA for the CDR3: TGTGCCAGCAGTCGACTAGAGACCCAGTACTTC.